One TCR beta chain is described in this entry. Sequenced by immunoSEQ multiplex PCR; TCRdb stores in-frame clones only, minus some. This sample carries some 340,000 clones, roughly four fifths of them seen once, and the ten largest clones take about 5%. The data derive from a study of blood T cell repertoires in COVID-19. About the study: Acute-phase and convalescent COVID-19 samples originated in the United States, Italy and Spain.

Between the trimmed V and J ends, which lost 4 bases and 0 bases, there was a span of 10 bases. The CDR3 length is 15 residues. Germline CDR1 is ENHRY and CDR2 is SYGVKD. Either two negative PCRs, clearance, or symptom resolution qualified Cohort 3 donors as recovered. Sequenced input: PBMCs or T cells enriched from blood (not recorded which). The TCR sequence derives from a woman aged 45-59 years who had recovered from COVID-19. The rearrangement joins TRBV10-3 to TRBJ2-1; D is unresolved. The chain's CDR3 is CAISGGANSYNEQFF. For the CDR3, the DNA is TGTGCCATCAGTGGTGGAGCGAACTCCTACAATGAGCAGTTCTTC.